The 31 T cell receptor beta chains below all came from one sample that was sequenced in a study of control samples from healthy donors and cancer patients. Clones were sequenced by immunoSEQ multiplex PCR, and TCRdb holds only the in-frame ones, with some missing. Among 150,000 to 160,000 clones listed, nearly 95% were seen once. Source material: blood. The receptor source for this set is a man aged 45 to 65 in good health.

The chain uses TRBV28 and TRBJ2-1; 10 nucleotides agree with TRBD2. Germline CDR1 and CDR2: MDHEN and SYDVKM. The CDR3 runs to 15 residues. J gave up 1 base and V 7 bases, and 4 bases lay outside the gene matches. The CDR3: CASKAGGPSYNEQFF. For the CDR3, the DNA is TGTGCCAGCAAAGCGGGAGGGCCTTCCTACAATGAGCAGTTCTTC.

This clone was counted once. The J gene is TRBJ1-1, the V gene TRBV15, with D maybe TRBD1 (5 bases). The length of the CDR3 is 14 residues. The germline CDR1 and CDR2 sequences are LNHNV and YYDKDF (reference sequence). Trimming took off 1 base at V and 8 bases at J, with 14 bases between the two ends. CDR3 amino acids: CATSRAARESEAFF. The CDR3 region has the DNA TGTGCCACCAGCAGAGCCGCCAGGGAATCCGAAGCTTTCTTT. Full variable domain (rest looked up from reference TRBV15 and TRBJ1-1): DAMVIQNPRYQVTQFGKPVTLSCSQTLNHNVMYWYQQKSSQAPKLLFHYYDKDFNNEADTPDNFQSRRPNTSFCFLDIRSPGLGDTAMYLCATSRAARESEAFFGQGTRLTVV.

V is TRBV7-9 and J is TRBJ2-2; 8 bases map to TRBD2. The germline V gene has CDR1 SEHNR and CDR2 FQNEAQ (reference sequence). The CDR3 runs to 14 residues. V trimming: 8 bases; J trimming: 7 bases; junction bases outside the gene matches: 9. CDR3 coding DNA: TGTGCCAGCTCGGGGGGGCGCGGGATCGGGGAGCTGTTTTTT. As protein: CASSGGRGIGELFF.

The CDR3 spells CASRGGVSDQPQHF. The CDR3 DNA reads as TGTGCCAGCAGAGGGGGTGTTTCGGATCAGCCCCAGCATTTT. V usage is TRBV6-5 and J usage is TRBJ1-5; maybe TRBD1 (6 bases). Germline V lookup: CDR1 MNHEY, CDR2 SVGAGI. V dropped 6 bases and J dropped 5 bases, with 14 bases sitting between them. CDR3 length: 14 amino acids.

The chain joins TRBV3-1 (or the pseudogene TRBV3-2) to TRBJ2-6, with D possibly being TRBD2 (5 bases). The germline gives CDR1 LGHDT, CDR2 YNNKEL (reference sequence). V was clipped by 3 bases and J by 5 bases, with 14 bases between them. The CDR3 spans 16 residues. The CDR3 is CASSQHRDQRANVLTF. As DNA, the CDR3 is TGTGCCAGCAGCCAGCACCGGGATCAAAGGGCCAACGTCCTGACTTTC.

In the case of this clone: The sample contains more than one DNA sequence encoding this CDR3. V usage is TRBV28 and J usage is TRBJ1-2; possibly TRBD1 for D (5 bases). The CDR3 covers 12 residues. V shed 2 bases and J shed 8 bases, with 9 bases lying between them. The germline CDR1 and CDR2 sequences are MDHEN and SYDVKM. The CDR3 loop is CASSLGGVGYTF. CDR3 nucleotides: TGTGCCAGCAGTTTAGGGGGGGTCGGCTACACCTTC.

The V call is TRBV11-2, the J call TRBJ2-7, with 12 bases aligning to TRBD2. The V gene end was trimmed by 4 bases and the J gene end by 3 bases; junction bases not matched to a gene: 10. The CDR3 loop spans 17 amino acids. CDR1 is SGHAT and CDR2 is FQNNGV in the germline V gene. CDR3: CASSYPTSGRRDYEQYF. CDR3 bases: TGTGCCAGCAGCTATCCCACTAGCGGGAGGCGCGACTACGAGCAGTACTTC.

This clone was picked up a small number of times. The rearrangement uses TRBV12-3 or TRBV12-4 and TRBJ2-7; the D is unclear. V was pared by 2 bases and J by 6 bases, with 5 bases between. This CDR3 has 11 amino acids. The CDR3 DNA follows: TGTGCCAGCAGTTTAACCGGCGAGCAGTACTTC. This translates into CASSLTGEQYF.

The chain recombines TRBV19 with TRBJ2-5; TRBD2 might be the D (5 bases). Trimming took 1 base from V and 3 from J, leaving 12 bases between them. The germline CDR1 and CDR2 sequences are LNHDA and SQIVND (reference sequence). CDR3 length: 15 amino acids. CDR3: CASSIGLAREETQYF. The CDR3 DNA is TGTGCCAGTAGTATAGGGCTAGCCCGTGAAGAGACCCAGTACTTC.

CDR3: CASSVERGETQYF. CDR3 in DNA: TGTGCCAGCAGCGTAGAGCGAGGAGAGACCCAGTACTTC. V is TRBV9 and J is TRBJ2-5; D is undetermined. This CDR3 is 13 amino acids long. Germline CDR1 reads SGDLS; CDR2 reads YYNGEE. Trimming shortened V by 0 bases and J by 4 bases, and 7 bases separated the two germline ends.

The chain recombines TRBV10-3 with TRBJ1-4; perhaps TRBD1 as D (5 bases). The CDR3 consists of 14 residues. Between the trimmed V and J ends, which lost 4 bases and 4 bases, there was a span of 10 bases. CDR1 and CDR2 from the germline V gene are ENHRY and SYGVKD. The CDR3 sequence: CAISGGASNEKLFF. Here the CDR3 DNA reads TGTGCCATCAGTGGAGGGGCGAGTAATGAAAAACTGTTTTTT.

The rearrangement uses TRBV7-2 and TRBJ1-3; D possibly corresponds to TRBD1 (5 bases). Per germline, CDR1 SGHTA and CDR2 FQGNSA. The CDR3 extends over 15 amino acids. The V end was cut by 5 bases, the J end by 0 bases, with 11 bases between. The DNA of the CDR3 is TGTGCCAGCAGCCTATCAGGGTACTCTGGAAACACCATATATTTT. Its protein is CASSLSGYSGNTIYF.

To note about this clone: The junction and the germline gene differ at one end; a read error may be behind it. The genes are TRBV7-7 and TRBJ2-5; TRBD2 aligns across 13 bases. There are 16 residues in the CDR3. The germline CDR1 and CDR2 sequences are SSHAT and FNYEAQ (reference sequence). The DNA for the CDR3 is TGTGCTAGCAGTCGGACTAGCGGGAGTGGGCAAGAGACCCAGTACTTC. It is translated as CASSRTSGSGQETQYF. Variable domain in full (rest from reference TRBV7-7 and TRBJ2-5): GAGVSQSPRYKVTKRGQDVTLRCDPISSHATLYWYQQALGQGPEFLTYFNYEAQPDKSGLPSDRFSAERPEGSISTLTIQRTEQRDSAMYRCASSRTSGSGQETQYFGPGTRLLVL.

The rearrangement uses TRBV6-5 and TRBJ1-2; TRBD1 is a possible D gene (5 bases). There are 14 residues in the CDR3. V was pared by 0 bases and J by 4 bases, with 9 bases between. Germline V gene lookup returns CDR1 MNHEY and CDR2 SVGAGI. The CDR3 is CASSYSAGIYGYTF. CDR3 coding DNA: TGTGCCAGCAGTTACTCGGCAGGGATCTATGGCTACACCTTC.

The gene calls are TRBV9 and TRBJ1-6; 8 bases agree with TRBD1. V was pared by 3 bases and J by 7 bases, with 6 bases of the junction left unmatched. CDR1 and CDR2 (germline): SGDLS, YYNGEE. The CDR3 has 15 amino acids. CDR3: CASSGRTGRNSPLHF. In nucleotides, the CDR3 is TGTGCCAGCAGCGGCAGGACAGGGCGGAATTCACCCCTCCACTTT.

V is TRBV28 and J is TRBJ1-1, with TRBD1 as a possible D gene (5 bases). Trimming cost V 9 bases and J 4 bases, with 15 bases left between them. This CDR3 spans 13 amino acids. Germline V gene sequence: CDR1 MDHEN, CDR2 SYDVKM. As DNA, the CDR3 is TGTGCCAGTCCTCCGTCGGGGGGCACTGAAGCTTTCTTT. It encodes CASPPSGGTEAFF.

The rearrangement uses TRBV3-1 (or the pseudogene TRBV3-2) and TRBJ1-1; 7 bases are a match to TRBD1. Germline values: CDR1 LGHDT, CDR2 YNNKEL (reference sequence). The length of the CDR3 is 13 residues. The junction had 3 bases not matched to a gene; V was cut back by 6 bases and J by 2 bases. CDR3 coding DNA: TGTGCCAGCAGGGGGACAGCCAACACTGAAGCTTTCTTT. This translates into CASRGTANTEAFF.

This chain joins TRBV27 and TRBJ2-3; D not certain. Trimming removed 8 bases from V and 4 bases from J, with 16 bases in between. CDR1 and CDR2 from the germline V gene are MNHEY and SMNVEV (reference sequence). CDR3 length: 14 amino acids. CDR3 coding DNA: TGTGCCAGCCTCACAGATAACCCACCAGATACGCAGTATTTT. Amino acids: CASLTDNPPDTQYF.

The rearrangement uses TRBV12-3 or TRBV12-4 and TRBJ1-4, with 7 positions matching TRBD1. CDR3 length equals 13 residues. J lost 8 bases, V lost 6 bases, and 6 bases had no gene match. This CDR3 is CASSGQDGEKLFF. The CDR3 DNA is TGTGCCAGCAGCGGACAGGATGGGGAAAAACTGTTTTTT.

The chain uses TRBV7-2 and TRBJ1-5, with 9 bases lining up with TRBD1. The CDR3 extends over 16 amino acids. Germline CDR1 and CDR2: SGHTA and FQGNSA. V lost 1 base and J lost 3; bases outside the gene matches: 4. CDR3 amino acids: CASSLDRGLNNQPQHF. The CDR3 nucleotides are TGTGCCAGCAGCTTAGACAGGGGGCTGAACAATCAGCCCCAGCATTTT.

This chain joins TRBV30 and TRBJ1-3; 8 bases fit TRBD1. CDR3 size: 14 residues. Germline V gene sequence: CDR1 GTSNPN, CDR2 SVGIG (reference sequence). With 3 bases clipped from V and 3 bases from J, the junction kept 4 bases outside the gene matches. The CDR3: CAWSSRGLGNTIYF. In DNA form, the CDR3 reads TGTGCCTGGAGCTCCAGGGGGCTTGGAAACACCATATATTTT.

This rearrangement joins TRBV20-1 to TRBJ1-6; D is ambiguous. The germline gives CDR1 DFQATT, CDR2 SNEGSKA (reference sequence). V gave up 3 bases and J gave up 6 bases, with 6 bases separating them. The CDR3 consists of 12 residues. CDR3 sequence reads: CSASVLNSPLHF. For the CDR3, the DNA is TGCAGTGCTAGTGTTCTTAATTCACCCCTCCACTTT.

The chain uses TRBV28 and TRBJ2-1; a weak D match, TRBD2 (7 bases). This CDR3 is 17 amino acids long. Germline V CDR1 and CDR2: MDHEN, SYDVKM. V was cut by 5 bases and J by 8 bases, with 25 bases left in between. The CDR3 sequence: CASSAPEGRGSGYEQFF. CDR3 nucleotide sequence: TGTGCCAGCAGTGCCCCAGAGGGGAGGGGGAGTGGATATGAGCAGTTCTTC.

The chain carries TRBV19 and TRBJ2-7, with a weak D call TRBD1 (6 bases). The germline V gene has CDR1 LNHDA and CDR2 SQIVND (reference sequence). Between the trimmed V and J ends, which lost 1 base and 2 bases, there was a span of 9 bases. The CDR3 has 14 amino acids. CDR3 in amino acids: CASSIAGAPYEQYF. In nucleotides, the CDR3 is TGTGCCAGTAGTATAGCAGGGGCCCCCTACGAGCAGTACTTC. The whole variable domain, filled in from reference TRBV19 and TRBJ2-7, reads DGGITQSPKYLFRKEGQNVTLSCEQNLNHDAMYWYRQDPGQGLRLIYYSQIVNDFQKGDIAEGYSVSREKKESFPLTVTSAQKNPTAFYLCASSIAGAPYEQYFGPGTRLTVT.

The rearrangement uses TRBV7-9 and TRBJ2-2, with 9 bases identical to TRBD1. CDR3 length: 14 residues. Unmatched junction bases numbered 7, after V lost 7 bases and J lost 7 bases. Germline V gene lookup returns CDR1 SEHNR and CDR2 FQNEAQ (reference sequence). The CDR3, as DNA: TGTGCCAGCATTCGGGACAGGGCGAACGGGGAGCTGTTTTTT. This encodes CASIRDRANGELFF. The full variable domain, in which reference TRBV7-9 and TRBJ2-2 provide the parts outside the CDR3, is DTGVSQNPRHKITKRGQNVTFRCDPISEHNRLYWYRQTLGQGPEFLTYFQNEAQLEKSRLLSDRFSAERPKGSFSTLEIQRTEQGDSAMYLCASIRDRANGELFFGEGSRLTVL.

This rearrangement joins TRBV30 to TRBJ1-3; D gene unclear. CDR3 length: 12 amino acids. Trimming pared 3 bases from V and 2 bases from J, leaving 5 bases between. The germline V gene encodes CDR1 GTSNPN and CDR2 SVGIG (reference sequence). The CDR3 sequence: CAWRYTGNTIYF. In nucleotides, the CDR3 is TGTGCCTGGAGATACACTGGAAACACCATATATTTT. The complete variable domain, with remaining parts taken from reference TRBV30 and TRBJ1-3, reads SQTIHQWPATLVQPVGSPLSLECTVEGTSNPNLYWYRQAAGRGLQLLFYSVGIGQISSEVPQNLSASRPQDRQFILSSKKLLLSDSGFYLCAWRYTGNTIYFGEGSWLTVV.

The V call is TRBV16, the J call TRBJ2-3; a weak D match, TRBD2 (5 bases). The germline gives CDR1 KGHSY, CDR2 FQNENV. This CDR3 spans 18 amino acids. Trimming shortened V by 2 bases and J by 4 bases, and 22 bases separated the two germline ends. The CDR3: CASSQGASRSRISDTQYF. The DNA for the CDR3 is TGTGCCAGCAGCCAAGGCGCTAGCCGCTCCCGTATATCAGATACGCAGTATTTT.

The V call is TRBV19, the J call TRBJ1-1; no reliable D call. The CDR3 has 14 residues. Deletions cut 7 bases from V and 5 bases from J, with 17 bases between. The germline gives CDR1 LNHDA, CDR2 SQIVND (reference sequence). The CDR3 protein is CASKWETARTEAFF. CDR3 DNA: TGTGCCAGTAAGTGGGAAACAGCGCGAACTGAAGCTTTCTTT.

V and J are TRBV11-2 and TRBJ2-3, with 9 bases lining up with TRBD1. V gave up 1 base and J gave up 4 bases; unmatched junction bases: 3. The CDR3 sequence is 15 residues long. CDR1 SGHAT and CDR2 FQNNGV come from the germline V gene. The CDR3 sequence: CASSLARTGADTQYF. CDR3 coding DNA: TGTGCCAGCAGCTTAGCCCGGACAGGGGCAGATACGCAGTATTTT. Filled out from reference TRBV11-2 and TRBJ2-3, the complete variable domain reads EAGVAQSPRYKIIEKRQSVAFWCNPISGHATLYWYQQILGQGPKLLIQFQNNGVVDDSQLPKDRFSAERLKGVDSTLKIQPAKLEDSAVYLCASSLARTGADTQYFGPGTRLTVL.

V and J are TRBV28 and TRBJ2-3; 8 nucleotides match TRBD2. From germline, CDR1 is MDHEN and CDR2 SYDVKM. This CDR3 has 14 residues. The junction had 10 bases not matched to a gene; V was cut back by 8 bases and J by 6 bases. The CDR3 DNA sequence: TGTGCCAGCTCCACGGGAGGGCCGATTGATACGCAGTATTTT. It specifies CASSTGGPIDTQYF.

The genes are TRBV10-3 and TRBJ1-2, with 9 bases that match TRBD1. CDR1 and CDR2 (germline): ENHRY, SYGVKD. Unmatched junction bases numbered 12, after V lost 2 bases and J lost 8 bases. The CDR3 sequence is 16 residues long. Here the CDR3 DNA reads TGTGCCATCAGTGAGACGATTGGGACAGGGTCTCAGGGCTACACCTTC. It codes for CAISETIGTGSQGYTF.